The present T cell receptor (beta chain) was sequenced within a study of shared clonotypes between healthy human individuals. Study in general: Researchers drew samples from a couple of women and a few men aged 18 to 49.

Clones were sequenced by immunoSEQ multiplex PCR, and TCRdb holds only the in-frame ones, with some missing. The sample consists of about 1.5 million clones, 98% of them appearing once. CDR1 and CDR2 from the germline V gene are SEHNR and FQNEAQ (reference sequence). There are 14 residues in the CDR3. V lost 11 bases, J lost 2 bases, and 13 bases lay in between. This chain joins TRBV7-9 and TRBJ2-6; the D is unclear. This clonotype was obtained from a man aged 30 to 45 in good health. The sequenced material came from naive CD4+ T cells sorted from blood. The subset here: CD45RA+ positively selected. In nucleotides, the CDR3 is TGTGCCGCCACCTCGGTCACTGGGGCCAACGTCCTGACTTTC. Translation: CAATSVTGANVLTF.